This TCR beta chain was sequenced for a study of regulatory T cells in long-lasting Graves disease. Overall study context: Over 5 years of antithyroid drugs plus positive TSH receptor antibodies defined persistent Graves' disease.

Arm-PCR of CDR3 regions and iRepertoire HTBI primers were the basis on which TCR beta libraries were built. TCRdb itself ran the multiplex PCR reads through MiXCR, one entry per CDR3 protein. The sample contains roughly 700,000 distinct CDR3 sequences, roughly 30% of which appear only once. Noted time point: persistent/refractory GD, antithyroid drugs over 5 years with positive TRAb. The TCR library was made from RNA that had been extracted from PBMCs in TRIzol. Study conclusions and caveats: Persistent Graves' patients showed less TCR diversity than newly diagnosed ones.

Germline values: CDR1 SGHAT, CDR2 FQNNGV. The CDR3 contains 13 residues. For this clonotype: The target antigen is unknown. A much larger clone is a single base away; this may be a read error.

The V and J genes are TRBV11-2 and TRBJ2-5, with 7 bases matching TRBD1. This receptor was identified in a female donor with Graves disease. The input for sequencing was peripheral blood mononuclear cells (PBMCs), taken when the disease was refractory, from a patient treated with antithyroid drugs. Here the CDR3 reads CTSSLDRVETQYF. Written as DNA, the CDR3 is TGTACCAGCAGCTTAGACAGGGTTGAGACCCAGTACTTC.